Listed here are 30 T cell receptor beta chains from one sample, sequenced in a study of monozygotic twins with inflammatory bowel disease. TCRdb reprocessed the 5' RACE reads, keeping one entry per CDR3 protein, no DNA. The listing records about 210,000 distinct CDR3 sequences. Material for sequencing was blood. These receptor sequences come from a human donor with ulcerative colitis or Crohn's disease, or a healthy co-twin of an affected twin (not recorded which).

This rearrangement joins TRBV6-5 to TRBJ1-4; the TCRdb call, TRBD1, lacks DNA for checking. Germline lookup yields CDR1 MNHEY and CDR2 SVGAGI. The CDR3 consists of 17 residues. CDR3 region: CASSYSSPRGANEKLFF.

The chain employs TRBV3-1 and TRBJ1-3; TCRdb's D gene call, TRBD1, goes unchecked for lack of DNA. The CDR3 covers 15 residues. Germline assignment: CDR1 LGHDT and CDR2 YNNKEL (reference sequence). The CDR3 sequence: CASSPLRQPDNTIYF.

The genes are TRBV6-5 and TRBJ2-7; lacking DNA, the TRBD1 call made by TCRdb goes unchecked. The CDR3 is 12 residues long. Germline assignment: CDR1 MNHEY and CDR2 SVGAGI. The CDR3 is CASSPTGREQYF.

This sequence joins TRBV24-1 and TRBJ2-1. This CDR3 is built from 17 residues. In germline, CDR1 is KGHDR, CDR2 SFDVKD. This chain's CDR3 is CATSDPIAGSSYNEQFF.

This CDR3 reads CASSSHPGYEQYF. The chain has TRBV12-3 or TRBV12-4 and TRBJ2-7. The CDR3 has 13 amino acids.

This sequence joins TRBV7-2 and TRBJ1-2. The CDR3 contains 13 residues. Germline lookup yields CDR1 SGHTA and CDR2 FQGNSA. CDR3 loop: CASSLSLSYGYTF.

The CDR3: CASSPTSSLYEQYF. The V and J genes are TRBV5-5 and TRBJ2-7. The CDR3 consists of 14 residues. Germline CDR1 and CDR2: SGHKS and YYEKEE (reference sequence).

The chain is built from TRBV20-1 and TRBJ2-2; TCRdb outputs TRBD1, but without DNA this stays unchecked. Per the germline V gene, CDR1 is DFQATT and CDR2 is SNEGSKA (reference sequence). CDR3 length: 14 amino acids. CDR3 region: CSARMTGGTGELFF.

The gene calls are TRBV27 and TRBJ2-6. This CDR3 contains 15 residues. In germline, CDR1 is MNHEY, CDR2 SMNVEV (reference sequence). Here the CDR3 reads CVSRTGAAGANVLTF.

The chain carries TRBV12-3 or TRBV12-4 and TRBJ1-5; lacking DNA, the TRBD1 call made by TCRdb goes unchecked. This CDR3 spans 15 amino acids. CDR3 amino acids: CASSFQGISNQPQHF.

This sequence joins TRBV7-9 and TRBJ2-5; TCRdb picks TRBD1, but there is no DNA to check that call. The germline V gene has CDR1 SEHNR and CDR2 FQNEAQ (reference sequence). The CDR3 length is 16 residues. The CDR3 sequence: CASSFYRGRGQETQYF.

The chain joins TRBV11-1 to TRBJ2-5; TCRdb's assignment of TRBD1 cannot be checked, as there is no DNA. The CDR3 runs to 14 residues. Germline values: CDR1 SGHAT, CDR2 FQDESV (reference sequence). The chain's CDR3 is CASSTQTGFETQYF.

This chain connects TRBV7-9 to TRBJ2-2; TCRdb's assignment of TRBD1 cannot be checked, as there is no DNA. Germline CDR1 and CDR2: SEHNR and FQNEAQ (reference sequence). The CDR3 has 15 amino acids. The CDR3 reads CASSFRGVDTGELFF.

The chain joins TRBV25-1 to TRBJ1-6. Germline CDR1 is MGHDK and CDR2 is SYGVNS. The CDR3 spans 14 residues. CDR3 residues: CASTKEGYNSPLHF.

The genes are TRBV5-5 and TRBJ1-1. The length of the CDR3 is 15 residues. The germline CDR1 and CDR2 sequences are SGHKS and YYEKEE (reference sequence). CDR3: CASSWVGDRNTEAFF.

J is TRBJ2-1 and V is TRBV20-1; without DNA, the TCRdb call of TRBD1 cannot be checked. Germline CDR1 and CDR2: DFQATT and SNEGSKA (reference sequence). The CDR3 contains 16 residues. The CDR3 loop reads CSARARDRSSYNEQFF.

The chain has TRBV9 and TRBJ2-5; TCRdb proposes TRBD2, but this gene call is untestable without DNA. The germline V gene encodes CDR1 SGDLS and CDR2 YYNGEE. CDR3 length equals 15 residues. The CDR3 loop reads CASSVGGLAGETQYF.

The genes are TRBV24-1 and TRBJ2-1. The CDR3 runs to 11 residues. Looked up from germline, CDR1 is KGHDR and CDR2 is SFDVKD. CDR3: CATSGSNEQFF.

The gene calls are TRBV20-1 and TRBJ1-1; lacking DNA, the TRBD1 call made by TCRdb goes unchecked. The germline CDR1 and CDR2 sequences are DFQATT and SNEGSKA (reference sequence). This CDR3 is 14 amino acids long. The CDR3: CSAKAFSGRTEAFF.

The chain recombines TRBV7-9 with TRBJ2-7. Germline V gene data show CDR1 as SEHNR and CDR2 as FQNEAQ (reference sequence). The CDR3 extends over 13 amino acids. CDR3 amino acids: CASSFEGLREQYF.

The chain has TRBV5-6 and TRBJ2-6. Germline V CDR1 and CDR2: SGHDT, YYEEEE. The CDR3 runs to 14 residues. CDR3 region: CASSPNAGANVLTF.

The chain joins TRBV5-1 to TRBJ2-1; TCRdb picks TRBD2, but there is no DNA to check that call. CDR1 SGHRS and CDR2 YFSETQ come from the germline V gene. The CDR3 contains 13 residues. CDR3 sequence reads: CASSHPQENEQFF.

J is TRBJ1-1 and V is TRBV27. Germline-derived CDR1 and CDR2 are MNHEY and SMNVEV (reference sequence). The CDR3 sequence is 13 residues long. CDR3 loop: CASRSRLGTEAFF.

The chain carries TRBV7-2 and TRBJ2-3; TCRdb proposes TRBD1, but this gene call is untestable without DNA. Germline values: CDR1 SGHTA, CDR2 FQGNSA. The CDR3 spans 16 residues. This CDR3 is CASSLGAGSLRDTQYF.

The J gene is TRBJ1-4, the V gene TRBV6-1; TCRdb's assignment of TRBD1 cannot be checked, as there is no DNA. There are 14 residues in the CDR3. CDR1 and CDR2 (germline): MNHNS, SASEGT. CDR3 sequence reads: CASSSGQSNEKLFF.

V is TRBV6-5 and J is TRBJ1-1. CDR1 is MNHEY, CDR2 SVGAGI, per germline. This CDR3 is 13 amino acids long. Here the CDR3 reads CASFLDKNTEAFF.

CDR3 loop: CASSEARTGGLRETQYF. J is TRBJ2-5 and V is TRBV2; TCRdb's assignment of TRBD1 cannot be checked, as there is no DNA. The germline V gene has CDR1 SNHLY and CDR2 FYNNEI. This CDR3 has 17 amino acids.

The chain recombines TRBV12-3 or TRBV12-4 with TRBJ2-1; TCRdb's D call of TRBD1 is untestable without DNA. The CDR3 extends over 18 amino acids. Here the CDR3 reads CASTPPPYTPSNYNEQFF.

The chain employs TRBV7-2 and TRBJ1-1; the TCRdb D gene call, TRBD1, has no DNA to confirm it. Germline-derived CDR1 and CDR2 are SGHTA and FQGNSA. This CDR3 region has 17 residues. The CDR3 loop reads CASSLGLTGPPGTEAFF.

The rearrangement links TRBV20-1 to TRBJ2-5. The CDR3 has 14 amino acids. CDR1 is DFQATT and CDR2 is SNEGSKA in the germline V gene (reference sequence). The CDR3 loop is CSAGDLGTQETQYF.